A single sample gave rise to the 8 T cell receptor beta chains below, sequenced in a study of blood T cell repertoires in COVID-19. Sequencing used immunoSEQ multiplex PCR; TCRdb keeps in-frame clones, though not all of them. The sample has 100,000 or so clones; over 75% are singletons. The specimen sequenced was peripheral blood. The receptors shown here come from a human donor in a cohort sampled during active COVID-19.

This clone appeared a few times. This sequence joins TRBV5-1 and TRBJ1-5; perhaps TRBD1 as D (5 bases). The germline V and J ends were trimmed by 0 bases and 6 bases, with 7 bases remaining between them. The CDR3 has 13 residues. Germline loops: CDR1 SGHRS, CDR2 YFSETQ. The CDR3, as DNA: TGCGCCAGCAGCTTGGAGGGGTCTCAGCCCCAGCATTTT. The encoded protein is CASSLEGSQPQHF.

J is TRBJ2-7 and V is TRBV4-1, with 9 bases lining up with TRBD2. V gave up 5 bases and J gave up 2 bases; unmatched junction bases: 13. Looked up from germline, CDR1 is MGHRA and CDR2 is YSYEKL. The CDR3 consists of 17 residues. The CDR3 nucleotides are TGCGCCAGCAGCTTTCGTAGCGGGAGTGATGGGGCCTACGAGCAGTACTTC. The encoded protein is CASSFRSGSDGAYEQYF.

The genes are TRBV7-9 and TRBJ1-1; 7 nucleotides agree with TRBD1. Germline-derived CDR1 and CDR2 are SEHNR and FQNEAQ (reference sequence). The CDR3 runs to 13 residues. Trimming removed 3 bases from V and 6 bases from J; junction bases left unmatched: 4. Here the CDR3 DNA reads TGTGCCAGCAGCTTGACAGGGAGCCCTGAAGCTTTCTTT. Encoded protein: CASSLTGSPEAFF.

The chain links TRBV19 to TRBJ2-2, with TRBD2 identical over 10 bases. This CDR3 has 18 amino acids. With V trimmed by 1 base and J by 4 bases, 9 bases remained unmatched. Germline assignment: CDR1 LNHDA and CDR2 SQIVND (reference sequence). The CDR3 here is CASSIVDTSGIPTGELFF. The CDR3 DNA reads TGTGCCAGTAGTATAGTCGATACTAGCGGGATCCCCACCGGGGAGCTGTTTTTT.

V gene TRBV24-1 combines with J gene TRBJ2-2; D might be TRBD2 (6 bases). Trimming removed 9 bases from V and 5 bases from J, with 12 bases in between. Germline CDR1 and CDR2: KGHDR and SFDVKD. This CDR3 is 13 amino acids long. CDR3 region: CATRGKETGELFF. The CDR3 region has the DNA TGTGCCACCCGGGGGAAAGAGACCGGGGAGCTGTTTTTT.

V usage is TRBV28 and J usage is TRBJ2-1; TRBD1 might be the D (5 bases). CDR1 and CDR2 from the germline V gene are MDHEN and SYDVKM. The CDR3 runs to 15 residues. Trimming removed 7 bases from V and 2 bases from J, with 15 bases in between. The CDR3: CASNLPQGTYNEQFF. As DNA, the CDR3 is TGTGCCAGCAACCTTCCCCAGGGAACCTACAATGAGCAGTTCTTC.

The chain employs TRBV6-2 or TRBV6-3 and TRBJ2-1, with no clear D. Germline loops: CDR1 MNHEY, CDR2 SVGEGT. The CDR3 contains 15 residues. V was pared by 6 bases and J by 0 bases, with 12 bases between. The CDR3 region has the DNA TGTGCCAGCAGCCCTATCCAGGACTCCTACAATGAGCAGTTCTTC. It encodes CASSPIQDSYNEQFF.

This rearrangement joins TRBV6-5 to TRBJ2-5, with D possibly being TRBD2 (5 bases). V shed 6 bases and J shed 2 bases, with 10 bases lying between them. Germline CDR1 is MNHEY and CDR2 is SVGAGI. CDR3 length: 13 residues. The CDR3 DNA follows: TGTGCCAGCAGCCTAGCAGTACAAGAGACCCAGTACTTC. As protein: CASSLAVQETQYF.